Presented here are 5 T cell receptor beta chains from one specimen sequenced in a study of blood T cells in healthy people across ages. Through a sample-barcoded 5' primer and a J-beta primer mix, a second PCR was run for roughly 7 to 12 cycles. MiXCR was run by TCRdb on the 5' RACE reads, yielding one entry per CDR3 protein. Seen here are around 970,000 distinct CDR3 sequences, approximately 50% observed once, and the top ten hold about a fifth. Sequenced input: blood. Source of these receptors: a woman aged 60-70 years in good health.

V is TRBV14 and J is TRBJ2-6, with D unresolved. Germline V gives CDR1 SGHDN, CDR2 FVKESK. V shed 4 bases and J shed 1 base, with 8 bases lying between them. This CDR3 region has 15 residues. The CDR3 coding sequence is TGTGCCAGCAGCCGGCCCCCGTCTGGGGCCAACGTCCTGACTTTC. This translates into CASSRPPSGANVLTF.

The V and J genes are TRBV15 and TRBJ2-3, with TRBD2 matching 8 bases. J lost 5 bases, V lost 4 bases, and 8 bases had no gene match. Germline V gives CDR1 LNHNV, CDR2 YYDKDF (reference sequence). The CDR3 runs to 15 residues. The CDR3 DNA follows: TGTGCCACCAGCATCAAAGGGACTAGTGTAGATACGCAGTATTTT. Protein: CATSIKGTSVDTQYF.

This sequence joins TRBV27 and TRBJ2-7; D may match TRBD1 or TRBD2 (5 bases each). CDR1 is MNHEY, CDR2 SMNVEV, per germline (reference sequence). CDR3 length: 16 residues. V lost 3 bases and J 2 bases, leaving 17 bases between the germline ends. The CDR3 DNA sequence: TGTGCCAGCAGTTTTGGGACCCCCTTAACCGCCTACGAGCAGTACTTC. Translated: CASSFGTPLTAYEQYF.

The V call is TRBV5-1, the J call TRBJ2-1; 8 nucleotides line up with TRBD2. This CDR3 comprises 14 residues. CDR1 SGHRS and CDR2 YFSETQ come from the germline V gene. Germline trimming cut 0 bases from V and 10 bases from J; bases unmatched to any gene: 6. The CDR3 loop reads CASSLAGGQSEQFF. CDR3 coding DNA: TGCGCCAGCAGCTTGGCGGGAGGGCAATCCGAGCAGTTCTTC.

This chain uses TRBV6-1 with TRBJ2-3, with TRBD2 matching over 9 bases. The V segment lost 9 bases and the J segment 6 bases; nucleotides outside the gene matches: 16. This CDR3 region has 16 residues. Germline CDR1 reads MNHNS; CDR2 reads SASEGT. CDR3 residues: CASARRGLADWDTQYF. CDR3 nucleotides: TGTGCCAGTGCCCGCCGGGGACTAGCCGACTGGGATACGCAGTATTTT.